Following are 11 T cell receptor beta chains from one sample sequenced in a study of cytotoxic CD8 clonotypes in ibrutinib-treated CLL. The repertoire was sequenced with immunoSEQ multiplex PCR; TCRdb's copy has only in-frame clones and lacks some. The table shows about 69,000 clones, with 80% occurring only once. Sequencing used PBMCs, obtained at disease progression, from a patient treated with ibrutinib. These receptors came from a human donor with chronic lymphocytic leukemia.

This rearrangement joins TRBV5-6 to TRBJ2-7; unclear D gene. V was shortened by 4 bases and J by 4 bases, with 9 bases between the two germline ends. This CDR3 region has 12 residues. The germline CDR1 and CDR2 sequences are SGHDT and YYEEEE. The CDR3 region is CASSIVPYEQYF. The CDR3 DNA sequence: TGTGCCAGCAGCATTGTTCCATACGAGCAGTACTTC.

This clone showed up just once. J is TRBJ1-1 and V is TRBV19, with D perhaps matching TRBD1 (6 bases). Germline V gene lookup returns CDR1 LNHDA and CDR2 SQIVND (reference sequence). This CDR3 is 14 amino acids long. V lost 6 bases, J lost 2 bases, and 13 bases lay in between. The CDR3 nucleotides are TGTGCCAGTAGCCATAGGGGGGGCAACACTGAAGCTTTCTTT. This gives the protein CASSHRGGNTEAFF.

The genes are TRBV18 and TRBJ1-6, with 8 bases matching TRBD1. CDR1 is KGHSH, CDR2 LQKENI, per germline. CDR3 length: 14 residues. The junction had 4 bases not matched to a gene; V was cut back by 3 bases and J by 9 bases. Here the CDR3 DNA reads TGTGCCAGCTCACCCGGACAGGGTGGTTCACCCCTCCACTTT. It codes for CASSPGQGGSPLHF. Based on the CDR3 plus reference TRBV18 and TRBJ1-6, the full variable domain is NAGVMQNPRHLVRRRGQEARLRCSPMKGHSHVYWYRQLPEEGLKFMVYLQKENIIDESGMPKERFSAEFPKEGPSILRIQQVVRGDSAAYFCASSPGQGGSPLHFGNGTRLTVT.

The chain uses TRBV5-5 and TRBJ2-3; D not resolved. The CDR3 runs to 15 residues. V was cut by 0 bases and J by 3 bases, with 11 bases left in between. Germline V lookup: CDR1 SGHKS, CDR2 YYEKEE (reference sequence). The CDR3, as DNA: TGTGCCAGCAGCTTGGATCCAGGTCCTACAGATACGCAGTATTTT. It is translated as CASSLDPGPTDTQYF. The whole variable domain, remainder taken from reference TRBV5-5 and TRBJ2-3, is DAGVTQSPTHLIKTRGQQVTLRCSPISGHKSVSWYQQVLGQGPQFIFQYYEKEERGRGNFPDRFSARQFPNYSSELNVNALLLGDSALYLCASSLDPGPTDTQYFGPGTRLTVL.

The chain uses TRBV5-6 and TRBJ2-2, with D perhaps assigned TRBD1 or TRBD2 (5 bases each). Germline CDR1 SGHDT, CDR2 YYEEEE. The V gene lost 4 bases and the J gene lost 7 bases, with 11 bases spanning the gap. This CDR3 region has 13 residues. The CDR3 region has the DNA TGTGCCAGCAGCACCCCGGGGCGCGGGGAGCTGTTTTTT. This encodes CASSTPGRGELFF.

The chain joins TRBV10-2 to TRBJ2-5; D is undetermined. The CDR3 extends over 12 amino acids. Germline CDR1 and CDR2: WSHSY and SAAADI. Trimming removed 3 bases from V and 7 bases from J, with 9 bases in between. Written as DNA, the CDR3 is TGCGCCAGCAGTGAACCCCCCAGGACCCAGTACTTC. This encodes CASSEPPRTQYF.

V is TRBV4-2 and J is TRBJ1-4; 8 bases are a match to TRBD1. V gave up 4 bases and J gave up 5 bases; unmatched junction bases: 6. The CDR3 extends over 15 amino acids. Germline CDR1 is LGHNA and CDR2 is YNFKEQ. The CDR3 loop is CASSPGQGDNEKLFF. The CDR3 nucleotides are TGTGCCAGCAGCCCTGGACAGGGCGACAATGAAAAACTGTTTTTT.

V is TRBV5-1 and J is TRBJ2-3; D gene ambiguous. The CDR3 has 13 amino acids. Germline loops: CDR1 SGHRS, CDR2 YFSETQ. The V gene lost 4 bases and the J gene lost 0 bases, with 6 bases spanning the gap. The CDR3 reads CASSGSSTDTQYF. As DNA, the CDR3 is TGCGCCAGCAGCGGGTCTAGCACAGATACGCAGTATTTT. The variable domain in full, with the rest retrieved from reference TRBV5-1 and TRBJ2-3, is KAGVTQTPRYLIKTRGQQVTLSCSPISGHRSVSWYQQTPGQGLQFLFEYFSETQRNKGNFPGRFSGRQFSNSRSEMNVSTLELGDSALYLCASSGSSTDTQYFGPGTRLTVL.

The chain is built from TRBV10-1 and TRBJ2-2, with D unclear. The CDR3 length is 13 residues. The ends were cut back, 5 bases at V and 4 bases at J, with 8 bases in the middle. Germline CDR1 is WNHNN and CDR2 is SYGVQD (reference sequence). The CDR3 protein is CASSWTTTGELFF. The DNA of the CDR3 is TGCGCCAGCAGTTGGACCACCACCGGGGAGCTGTTTTTT.

V is TRBV19 and J is TRBJ2-6; no definite D call. This CDR3 has 15 amino acids. Germline CDR1 and CDR2: LNHDA and SQIVND (reference sequence). V was trimmed by 10 bases and J by 3 bases, leaving 16 bases between them. The CDR3 loop reads CATTAVPSGANVLTF. The CDR3, as DNA: TGTGCCACCACGGCCGTACCTAGTGGGGCCAACGTCCTGACTTTC.

The chain has TRBV19 and TRBJ2-7; tentatively, D is TRBD1 (6 bases). V gave up 3 bases and J gave up 4 bases, with 13 bases separating them. Germline V gives CDR1 LNHDA, CDR2 SQIVND (reference sequence). The CDR3 has 14 residues. The CDR3 reads CASSIQGSGYEQYF. CDR3 bases: TGTGCCAGTAGTATTCAGGGGTCCGGGTACGAGCAGTACTTC. Variable domain in full (rest from reference TRBV19 and TRBJ2-7): DGGITQSPKYLFRKEGQNVTLSCEQNLNHDAMYWYRQDPGQGLRLIYYSQIVNDFQKGDIAEGYSVSREKKESFPLTVTSAQKNPTAFYLCASSIQGSGYEQYFGPGTRLTVT.